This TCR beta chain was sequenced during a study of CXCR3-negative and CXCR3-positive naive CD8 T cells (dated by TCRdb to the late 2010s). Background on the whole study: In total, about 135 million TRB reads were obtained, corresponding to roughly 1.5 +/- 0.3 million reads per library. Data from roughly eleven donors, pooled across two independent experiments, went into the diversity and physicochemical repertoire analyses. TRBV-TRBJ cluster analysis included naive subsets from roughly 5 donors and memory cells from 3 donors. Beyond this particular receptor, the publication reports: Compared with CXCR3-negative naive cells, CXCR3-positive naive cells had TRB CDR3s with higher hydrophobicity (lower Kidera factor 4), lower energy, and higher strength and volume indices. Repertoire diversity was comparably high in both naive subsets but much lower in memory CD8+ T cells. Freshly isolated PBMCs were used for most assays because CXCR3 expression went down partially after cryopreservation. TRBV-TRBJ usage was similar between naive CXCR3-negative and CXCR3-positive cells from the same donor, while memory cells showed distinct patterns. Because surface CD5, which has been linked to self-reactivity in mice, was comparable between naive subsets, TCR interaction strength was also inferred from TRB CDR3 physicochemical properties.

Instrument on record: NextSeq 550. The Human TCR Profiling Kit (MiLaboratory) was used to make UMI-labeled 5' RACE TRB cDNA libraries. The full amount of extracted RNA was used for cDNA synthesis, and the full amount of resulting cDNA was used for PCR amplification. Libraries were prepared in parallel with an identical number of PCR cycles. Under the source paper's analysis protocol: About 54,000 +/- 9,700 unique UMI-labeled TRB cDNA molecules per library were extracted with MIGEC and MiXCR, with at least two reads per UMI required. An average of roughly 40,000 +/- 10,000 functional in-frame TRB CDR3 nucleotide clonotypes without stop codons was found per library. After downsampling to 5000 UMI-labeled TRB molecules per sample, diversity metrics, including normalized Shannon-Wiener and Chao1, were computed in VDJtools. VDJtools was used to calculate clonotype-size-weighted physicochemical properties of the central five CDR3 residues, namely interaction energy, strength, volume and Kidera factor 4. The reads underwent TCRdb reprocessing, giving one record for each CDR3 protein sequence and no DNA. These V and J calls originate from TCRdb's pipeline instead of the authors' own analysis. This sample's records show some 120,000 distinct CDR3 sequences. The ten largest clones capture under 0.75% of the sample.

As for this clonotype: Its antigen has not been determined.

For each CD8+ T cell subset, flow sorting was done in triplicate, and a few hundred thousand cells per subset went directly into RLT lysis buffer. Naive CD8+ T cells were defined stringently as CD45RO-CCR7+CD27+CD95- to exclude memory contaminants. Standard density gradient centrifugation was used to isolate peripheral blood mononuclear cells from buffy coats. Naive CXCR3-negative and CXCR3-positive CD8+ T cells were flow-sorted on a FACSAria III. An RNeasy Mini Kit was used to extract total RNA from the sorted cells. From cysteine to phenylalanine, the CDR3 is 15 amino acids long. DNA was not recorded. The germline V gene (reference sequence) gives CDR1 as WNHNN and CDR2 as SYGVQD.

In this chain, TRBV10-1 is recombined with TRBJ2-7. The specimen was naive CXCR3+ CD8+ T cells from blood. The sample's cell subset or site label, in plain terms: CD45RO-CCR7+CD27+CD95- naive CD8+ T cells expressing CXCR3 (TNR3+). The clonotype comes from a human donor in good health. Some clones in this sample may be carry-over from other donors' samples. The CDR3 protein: CASSESKGCDYEQYF.